This T cell receptor (beta chain) emerged from a study of blood T cell repertoires in COVID-19. Original handling: Amplifying reference gene primers gave estimates of nucleated cell counts. Method: immunoSEQ multiplex PCR; TCRdb's copy keeps in-frame clones and lacks some. V and J calls plus clone size are reproduced from that table; the DNA served to infer D and trimming. The data show roughly 75,000 clones, with 85% to 90% seen just once and approximately 17% held by the top ten. The CDR3 has 17 residues. The V segment lost 0 bases and the J segment 1 base; nucleotides outside the gene matches: 6. CDR1 is LGHNA, CDR2 YNFKEQ, per germline.

V gene TRBV4-2 combines with J gene TRBJ2-5; TRBD2 aligns across 9 bases. The sequenced sample consisted of peripheral blood. This clonotype was obtained from a man aged 80 or over in a cohort sampled during active COVID-19. The CDR3 DNA reads as TGTGCCAGCAGCCAAGAAGGTGGGCGGGGGGGCCAAGAGACCCAGTACTTC. It yields the protein CASSQEGGRGGQETQYF.